This TCR beta chain was observed in a study of blood T cell repertoires in COVID-19 (dated by TCRdb to 2019 to 2021). For the study in its entirety: Samples from collaborators originated in the United States, Italy and Spain and spanned both the acute and convalescent phases of COVID-19. The prospective study material was composed of cDNA or gDNA derived from T cells, B-cell-depleted T cells, or PBMCs. The dataset comprised deeply sampled blood TCRbeta repertoires from subjects exposed to, actively infected with, or recovered from COVID-19. The repertoires were made available in a free public database intended to serve as a resource for research on the immune response to SARS-CoV-2. Samples were obtained from the ongoing ImmuneRACE study (first 160 participants) and from 1,200 or so subjects provided by 6 global collaborators. The sample metadata nearly always contained a de-identified subject ID, COVID-19 status, age in years and sex. HLA class I and class II types, where available, came from metadata supplied by the sample provider rather than from assay-based typing. What the study reported, not specific to this receptor: Clinical and demographic metadata were provided uncurated, with the amount varying by source and participant.

TCRbeta CDR3 regions were amplified from genomic DNA by means of the immunoSEQ Assay, a bias-controlled multiplex PCR. In the authors' own workflow: Within the assay, amplification of reference gene primers was used to estimate how many nucleated cells each sample contained. To quantify the absolute abundance of each unique TCRbeta CDR3 rearrangement, sequence reads were collapsed and filtered. Productive Simpson clonality was computed per sample as the square root of Simpson's diversity index over productive rearrangements. TCRdb obtained this table from immuneACCESS and retained in-frame rearrangements with V and J assigned. These tables miss some clones; where compared with another copy, unresolved V genes account for less than half of the shortfall, and the remainder is unexplained. V and J calls and clone size are given by that table; D and trimming were obtained from the DNA. This sample is represented by a few hundred thousand clones; about 85% of them were singletons. Around 3% of the sample rests with the top ten.

From a lookup of the germline V gene, CDR1 and CDR2 are SGHTA and FQGNSA. A distance of 13 bases separates the germline ends of V and J, which lose 5 bases and 2 bases respectively. The CDR3 has 15 amino acids, counting the end cysteine and phenylalanine. CDR3 DNA only is kept here, 45 bases in frame from base 1. This clone came up once. Its antigen is still unknown. No much larger clonotype is one base removed from it; base qualities were not supplied. Enrolling through a virtual design, the prospective study's participants ranged in age from roughly 18 to 100 years and lived across roughly 24 United States geographic areas. In the prospective study, cohorts were assigned on the basis of participant-reported clinical history obtained from a screening survey and a study questionnaire. For ImmuneRACE Cohort 3, a participant was defined as recovered based on two consecutive negative NP/OP PCR tests, clearance by a healthcare professional, or resolution of symptoms. In the prospective study, whole blood, serum and a nasopharyngeal or oropharyngeal swab were collected from each participant by mobile phlebotomists. Prospective study participants could optionally give additional blood draws and questionnaires over a roughly 2-month period. Prospective study blood samples were shipped either frozen or at room temperature before DNA extraction.

The material sequenced was PBMCs or T cells enriched from blood (not recorded which). The sequence is built from TRBV7-2 and TRBJ1-5; the D segment could be TRBD1, given 6 matching bases. The clonotype originates from a woman aged 45-60 years who had recovered from COVID-19. The DNA reads TGTGCCAGCAGCGTCAGGGGTAATGGCAATCAGCCCCAGCATTTT. Translated, this is CASSVRGNGNQPQHF.